This entry features one T cell receptor beta chain sequence. Its target is unknown. None of the donors, who were healthy HIV-negative adults, had recently had acute infections or vaccinations. CDR1 SGHDT and CDR2 YYEEEE come from the germline V gene. V shed 0 bases and J 1 base; nucleotides not matched to a gene: 7. The CDR3 totals 17 residues. TCRdb's table, derived via immunoSEQ multiplex PCR, lists solely in-frame clones and lacks some. The table has under 2,500,000 clones, more than 90% seen once. The sample comes from a study of shared clonotypes between healthy human individuals. General observations from the study: Non-shared clonotypes had lower generation probabilities than those shared by all four donors. Despite large depth, sorted-subset datasets appeared incompletely sequenced.

The chain uses TRBV5-6 and TRBJ2-5; TRBD2 aligns across 9 bases. The sequence was collected from a man between 18 and 29 years old in good health. Sequenced material: naive CD4+ T cells sorted from blood. The subset was: CD45RA+ positively selected. CDR3 nucleotides: TGTGCCAGCAGCTTGGCAGTAGCGGGAGCCCGCCAAGAGACCCAGTACTTC. Protein: CASSLAVAGARQETQYF. The entire variable domain, with the rest obtained from reference TRBV5-6 and TRBJ2-5, is as follows: DAGVTQSPTHLIKTRGQQVTLRCSPKSGHDTVSWYQQALGQGPQFIFQYYEEEERQRGNFPDRFSGHQFPNYSSELNVNALLLGDSALYLCASSLAVAGARQETQYFGPGTRLLVL.